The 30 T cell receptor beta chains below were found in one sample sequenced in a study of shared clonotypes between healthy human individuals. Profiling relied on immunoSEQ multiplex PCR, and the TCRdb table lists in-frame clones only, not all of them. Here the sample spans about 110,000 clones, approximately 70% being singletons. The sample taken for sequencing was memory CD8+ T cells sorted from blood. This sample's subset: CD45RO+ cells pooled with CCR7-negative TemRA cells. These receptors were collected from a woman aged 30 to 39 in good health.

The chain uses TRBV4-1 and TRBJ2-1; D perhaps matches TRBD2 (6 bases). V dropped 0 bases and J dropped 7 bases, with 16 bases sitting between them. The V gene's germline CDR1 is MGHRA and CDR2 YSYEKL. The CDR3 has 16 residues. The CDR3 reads CASSQERGWVWNEQFF. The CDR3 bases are TGCGCCAGCAGCCAAGAGCGGGGTTGGGTTTGGAATGAGCAGTTCTTC.

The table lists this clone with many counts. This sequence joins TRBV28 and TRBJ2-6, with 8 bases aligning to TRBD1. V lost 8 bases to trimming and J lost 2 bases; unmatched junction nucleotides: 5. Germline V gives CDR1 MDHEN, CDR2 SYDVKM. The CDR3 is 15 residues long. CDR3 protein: CASVSRGPGANVLTF. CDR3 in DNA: TGTGCCAGCGTATCCAGGGGGCCTGGGGCCAACGTCCTGACTTTC.

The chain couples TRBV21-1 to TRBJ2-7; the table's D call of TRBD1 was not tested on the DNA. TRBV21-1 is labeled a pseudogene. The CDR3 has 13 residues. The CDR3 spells CASRGTGVHEQYF. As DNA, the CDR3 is TGTGCCAGCCGCGGGACAGGGGTCCACGAGCAGTACTTC.

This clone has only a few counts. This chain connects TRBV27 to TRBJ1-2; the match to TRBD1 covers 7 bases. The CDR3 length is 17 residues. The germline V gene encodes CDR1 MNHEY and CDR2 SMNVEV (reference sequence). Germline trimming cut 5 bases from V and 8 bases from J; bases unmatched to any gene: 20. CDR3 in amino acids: CASSEITGQASSIGYTF. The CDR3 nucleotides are TGTGCCAGCAGTGAAATTACCGGACAGGCTTCCTCTATAGGCTACACCTTC.

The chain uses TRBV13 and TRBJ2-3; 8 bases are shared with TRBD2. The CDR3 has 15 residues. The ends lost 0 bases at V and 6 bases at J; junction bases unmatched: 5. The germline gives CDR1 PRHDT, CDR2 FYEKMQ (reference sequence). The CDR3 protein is CASSLGGLAGDTQYF. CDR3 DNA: TGTGCCAGCAGCTTAGGGGGTCTAGCGGGTGATACGCAGTATTTT.

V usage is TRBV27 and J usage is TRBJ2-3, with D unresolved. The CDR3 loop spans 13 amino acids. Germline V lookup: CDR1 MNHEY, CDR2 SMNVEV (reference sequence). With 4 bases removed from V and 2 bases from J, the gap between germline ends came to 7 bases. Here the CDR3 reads CASSYEITDTQYF. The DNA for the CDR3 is TGTGCCAGCAGTTACGAGATCACAGATACGCAGTATTTT.

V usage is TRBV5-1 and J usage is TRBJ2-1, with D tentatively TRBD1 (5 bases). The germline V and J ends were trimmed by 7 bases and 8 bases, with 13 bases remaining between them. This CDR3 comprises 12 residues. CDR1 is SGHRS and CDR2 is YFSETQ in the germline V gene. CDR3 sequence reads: CASGDRRDEQFF. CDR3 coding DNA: TGCGCCAGCGGCGACAGACGCGATGAGCAGTTCTTC.

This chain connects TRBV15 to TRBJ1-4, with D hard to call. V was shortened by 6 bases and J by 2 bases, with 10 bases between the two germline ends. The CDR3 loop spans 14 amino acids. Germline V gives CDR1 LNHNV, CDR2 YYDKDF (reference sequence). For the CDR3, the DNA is TGTGCCACCAGGCCTCGGCGGACTAATGAAAAACTGTTTTTT. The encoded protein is CATRPRRTNEKLFF.

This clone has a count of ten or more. For the CDR3, the DNA is TGTGCCAGCTCACGCGAGGGGGACTACAATGAGCAGTTCTTC. Amino acids: CASSREGDYNEQFF. The chain combines TRBV5-5 with TRBJ2-1; D possibly corresponds to TRBD1 (6 bases). This CDR3 contains 14 residues. CDR1 is SGHKS, CDR2 YYEKEE, per germline (reference sequence). The V end was cut by 7 bases, the J end by 3 bases, with 14 bases between.

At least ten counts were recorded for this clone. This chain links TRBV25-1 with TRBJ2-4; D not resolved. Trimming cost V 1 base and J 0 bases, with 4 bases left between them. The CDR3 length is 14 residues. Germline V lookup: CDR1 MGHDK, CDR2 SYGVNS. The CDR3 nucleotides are TGTGCCAGCAGTGAATCGTTAGCCAAAAACATTCAGTACTTC. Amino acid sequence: CASSESLAKNIQYF.

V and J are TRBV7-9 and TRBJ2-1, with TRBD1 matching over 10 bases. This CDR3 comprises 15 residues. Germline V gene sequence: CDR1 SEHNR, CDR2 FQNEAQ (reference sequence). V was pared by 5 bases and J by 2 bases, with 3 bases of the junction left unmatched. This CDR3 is CASSPDRGTYNEQFF. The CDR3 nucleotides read TGTGCCAGCAGCCCGGACAGGGGGACCTACAATGAGCAGTTCTTC.

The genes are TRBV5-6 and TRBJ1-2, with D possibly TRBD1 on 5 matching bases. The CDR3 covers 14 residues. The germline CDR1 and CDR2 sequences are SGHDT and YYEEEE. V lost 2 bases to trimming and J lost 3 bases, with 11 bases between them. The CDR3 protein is CASSFMGPDYGYTF. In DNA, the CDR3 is TGTGCCAGCAGCTTCATGGGGCCTGACTATGGCTACACCTTC. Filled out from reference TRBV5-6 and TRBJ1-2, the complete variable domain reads DAGVTQSPTHLIKTRGQQVTLRCSPKSGHDTVSWYQQALGQGPQFIFQYYEEEERQRGNFPDRFSGHQFPNYSSELNVNALLLGDSALYLCASSFMGPDYGYTFGSGTRLTVV.

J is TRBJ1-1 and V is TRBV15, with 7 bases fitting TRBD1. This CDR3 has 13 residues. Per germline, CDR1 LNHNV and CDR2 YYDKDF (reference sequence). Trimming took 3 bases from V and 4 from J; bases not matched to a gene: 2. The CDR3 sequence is CATSSQGGTEAFF. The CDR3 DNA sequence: TGTGCCACCAGCAGCCAGGGGGGCACTGAAGCTTTCTTT.

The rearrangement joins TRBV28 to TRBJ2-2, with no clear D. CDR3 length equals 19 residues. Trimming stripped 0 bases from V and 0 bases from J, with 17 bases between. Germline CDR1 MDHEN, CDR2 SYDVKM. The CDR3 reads CASSLWSLLWPTNTGELFF. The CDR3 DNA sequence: TGTGCCAGCAGTTTATGGTCCCTCCTTTGGCCGACGAACACCGGGGAGCTGTTTTTT.

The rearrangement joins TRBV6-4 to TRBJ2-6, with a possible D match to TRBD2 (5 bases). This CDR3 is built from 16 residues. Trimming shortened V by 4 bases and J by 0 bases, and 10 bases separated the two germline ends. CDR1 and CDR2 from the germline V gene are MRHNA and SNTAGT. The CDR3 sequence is CASSGSSSSGANVLTF. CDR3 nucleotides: TGTGCCAGCAGTGGATCTAGCAGCTCTGGGGCCAACGTCCTGACTTTC.

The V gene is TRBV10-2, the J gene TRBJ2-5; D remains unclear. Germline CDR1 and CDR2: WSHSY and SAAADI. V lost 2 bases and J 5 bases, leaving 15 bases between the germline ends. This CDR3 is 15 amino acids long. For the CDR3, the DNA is TGCGCCAGCAGTGAGGCCATCTTTGTGGGCGAGACCCAGTACTTC. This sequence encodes CASSEAIFVGETQYF.

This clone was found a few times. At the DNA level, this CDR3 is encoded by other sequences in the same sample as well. DNA for the CDR3: TGCGCCAGCAGCTTTGGACAGACCTACGAGCAGTACTTC. It yields the protein CASSFGQTYEQYF. The chain couples TRBV5-1 to TRBJ2-7, with D maybe TRBD1 (6 bases). The germline CDR1 and CDR2 sequences are SGHRS and YFSETQ. Trimming shortened V by 2 bases and J by 2 bases, and 8 bases separated the two germline ends. This CDR3 contains 13 residues.

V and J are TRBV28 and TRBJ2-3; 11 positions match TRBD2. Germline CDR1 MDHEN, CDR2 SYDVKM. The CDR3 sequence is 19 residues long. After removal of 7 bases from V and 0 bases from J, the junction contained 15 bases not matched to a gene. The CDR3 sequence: CASKIPLGTSGLSTDTQYF. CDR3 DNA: TGTGCCAGCAAGATCCCACTCGGGACTAGCGGCCTTAGCACAGATACGCAGTATTTT.

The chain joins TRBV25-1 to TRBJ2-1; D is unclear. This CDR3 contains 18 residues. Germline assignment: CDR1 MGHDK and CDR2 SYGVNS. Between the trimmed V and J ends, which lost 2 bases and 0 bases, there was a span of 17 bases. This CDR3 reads CASSEELLVGSSYNEQFF. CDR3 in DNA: TGTGCCAGCAGTGAAGAGCTTCTTGTAGGAAGCTCCTACAATGAGCAGTTCTTC.

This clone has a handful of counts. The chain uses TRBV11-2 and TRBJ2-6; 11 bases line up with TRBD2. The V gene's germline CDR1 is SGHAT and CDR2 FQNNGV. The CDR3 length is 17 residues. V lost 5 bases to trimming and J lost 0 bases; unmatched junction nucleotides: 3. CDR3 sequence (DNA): TGTGCCAGCAGCCCGACTAGCGGGGCCTCTGGGGCCAACGTCCTGACTTTC. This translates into CASSPTSGASGANVLTF. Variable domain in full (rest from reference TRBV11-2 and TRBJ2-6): EAGVAQSPRYKIIEKRQSVAFWCNPISGHATLYWYQQILGQGPKLLIQFQNNGVVDDSQLPKDRFSAERLKGVDSTLKIQPAKLEDSAVYLCASSPTSGASGANVLTFGAGSRLTVL.

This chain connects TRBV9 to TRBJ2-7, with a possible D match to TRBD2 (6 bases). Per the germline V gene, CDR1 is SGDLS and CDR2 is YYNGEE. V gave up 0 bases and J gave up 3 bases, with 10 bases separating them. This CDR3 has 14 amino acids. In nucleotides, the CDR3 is TGTGCCAGCAGCGTAGGCGGGACTTACTACGAGCAGTACTTC. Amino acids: CASSVGGTYYEQYF.

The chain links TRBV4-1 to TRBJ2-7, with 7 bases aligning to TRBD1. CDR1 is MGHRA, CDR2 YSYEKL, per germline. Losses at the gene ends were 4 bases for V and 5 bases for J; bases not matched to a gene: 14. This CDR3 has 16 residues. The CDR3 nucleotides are TGCGCCAGCAGCCCCCCCCTTTTAACAGGGGCCCACGAGCAGTACTTC. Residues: CASSPPLLTGAHEQYF.

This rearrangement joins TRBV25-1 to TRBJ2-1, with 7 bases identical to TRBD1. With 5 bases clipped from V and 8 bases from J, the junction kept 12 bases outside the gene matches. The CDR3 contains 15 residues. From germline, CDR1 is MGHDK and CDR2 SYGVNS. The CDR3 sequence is CASSLTRQGLHEQFF. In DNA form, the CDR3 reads TGTGCCAGCAGTCTGACGCGACAGGGTCTCCATGAGCAGTTCTTC.

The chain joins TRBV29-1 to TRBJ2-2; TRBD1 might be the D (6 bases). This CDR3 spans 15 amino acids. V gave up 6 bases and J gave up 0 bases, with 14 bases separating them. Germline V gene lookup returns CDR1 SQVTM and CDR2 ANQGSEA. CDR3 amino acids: CSVGYGTTNTGELFF. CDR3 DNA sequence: TGCAGCGTCGGGTATGGGACAACGAACACCGGGGAGCTGTTTTTT.

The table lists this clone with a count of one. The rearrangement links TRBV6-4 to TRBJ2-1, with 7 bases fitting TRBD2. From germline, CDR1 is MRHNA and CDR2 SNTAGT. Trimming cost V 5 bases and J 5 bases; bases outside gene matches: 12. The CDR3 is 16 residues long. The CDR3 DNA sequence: TGTGCCAGCAGTAACGAGGCGGGAGTAGGTCACAATGAGCAGTTCTTC. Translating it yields CASSNEAGVGHNEQFF.

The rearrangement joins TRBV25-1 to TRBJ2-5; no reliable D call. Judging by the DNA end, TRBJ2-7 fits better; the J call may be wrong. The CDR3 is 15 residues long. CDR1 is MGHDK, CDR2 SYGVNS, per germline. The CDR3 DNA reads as TGTGCCAGCAGTGAAGGTAGGCAGTTGGGCTACGAGCAGTACTTC. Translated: CASSEGRQLGYEQYF.

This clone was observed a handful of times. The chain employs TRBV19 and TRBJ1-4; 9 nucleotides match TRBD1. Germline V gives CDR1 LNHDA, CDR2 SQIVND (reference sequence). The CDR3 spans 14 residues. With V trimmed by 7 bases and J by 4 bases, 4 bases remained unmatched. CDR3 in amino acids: CASTTGGGNEKLFF. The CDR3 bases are TGTGCCAGTACGACAGGGGGAGGTAATGAAAAACTGTTTTTT.

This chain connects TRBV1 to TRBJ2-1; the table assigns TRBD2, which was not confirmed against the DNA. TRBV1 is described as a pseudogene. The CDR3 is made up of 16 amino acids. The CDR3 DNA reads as TGCACCAGCAGCCAGGTAGCGGAGGGCCCCGGGAATGAGCAGTTCTTC. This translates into CTSSQVAEGPGNEQFF.

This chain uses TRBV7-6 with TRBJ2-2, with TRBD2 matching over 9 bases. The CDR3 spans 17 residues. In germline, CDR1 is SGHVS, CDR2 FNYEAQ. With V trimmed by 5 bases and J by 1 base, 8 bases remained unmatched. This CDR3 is CASSLPSGTVNTGELFF. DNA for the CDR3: TGTGCCAGCAGCCTTCCTAGCGGGACCGTGAACACCGGGGAGCTGTTTTTT.

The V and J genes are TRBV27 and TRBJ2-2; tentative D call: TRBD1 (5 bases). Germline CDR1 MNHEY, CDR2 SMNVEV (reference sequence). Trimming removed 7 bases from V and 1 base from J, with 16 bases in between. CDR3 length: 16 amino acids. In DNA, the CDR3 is TGTGCCAGCACCCTGAGTGACAGAGTGAACACCGGGGAGCTGTTTTTT. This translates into CASTLSDRVNTGELFF.